This T cell receptor beta chain is drawn from a study of shared clonotypes between healthy human individuals. At the level of the study: Each donor's CD8 memory used one plate, CD8 naive two, each CD4 subset three. Study findings and constraints: On the whole, naive subsets had larger estimated richness than memory subsets had. Relative to clonotypes present in all four donors, those not shared had lower generation probabilities.

Notes on this clone: Its antigen is unknown.

This CDR3 has 16 amino acids. The V gene lost 1 base and the J gene lost 1 base, with 10 bases spanning the gap. Germline CDR1 MNHNS, CDR2 SASEGT. This was a deep-level run. Profiling relied on immunoSEQ multiplex PCR, and the TCRdb table lists in-frame clones only, not all of them. The top ten clones hold more than 1.5% of a sample with about 2.2 million clones, approximately 92% of them seen once. CD8 cells regarded as naive lacked CD45RO, were positively chosen for CCR7, and omitted terminally differentiated effector memory CD45RA+ cells. The receptor was derived from a young man in good health. Some clones in this sample may be carry-over from other donors' samples. The chain uses TRBV6-1 and TRBJ2-2; D not certain. The sample was naive CD8+ T cells from PBMCs. The CDR3 reads CASSEEGTWNTGELFF. For the CDR3, the DNA is TGTGCCAGCAGTGAAGAGGGAACGTGGAACACCGGGGAGCTGTTTTTT.